The 27 T cell receptor beta chains in this list originate from one sample, sequenced in a study of cytomegalovirus exposure and HLA in healthy donors. Primers for the PCR totalled 60 Vbeta and 13 Jbeta. The assay was immunoSEQ multiplex PCR, and TCRdb's table has in-frame clones only and misses some. Here the sample spans some 150,000 clones, 70% to 90% being singletons. Specimen: PBMCs. The origin of the receptors is a woman younger than 30 in good health and CMV-seronegative.

The CDR3 protein is CASSATPAGGTYEQYF. CDR3 bases: TGTGCCAGCAGCGCCACCCCGGCGGGAGGCACCTACGAGCAGTACTTC. The chain couples TRBV9 to TRBJ2-5; 8 bases map to TRBD2. The J call is doubtful: the DNA matches TRBJ2-7 better. The CDR3 is made up of 16 amino acids. The V gene's germline CDR1 is SGDLS and CDR2 YYNGEE.

Only a few counts were recorded for this clone. The rearrangement joins TRBV5-5 to TRBJ1-2, with 8 bases that match TRBD1. Germline CDR1 reads SGHKS; CDR2 reads YYEKEE (reference sequence). This CDR3 contains 14 residues. The trim removed 4 bases at V and 2 bases at J, leaving 4 bases unmatched. The CDR3 DNA follows: TGTGCCAGCAGCCGGACAGGGAACAACTATGGCTACACCTTC. Residues: CASSRTGNNYGYTF.

The chain joins TRBV7-2 to TRBJ1-2; 8 bases line up with TRBD1. With 2 bases clipped from V and 2 bases from J, the junction kept 4 bases outside the gene matches. The CDR3 loop spans 15 amino acids. Looked up from germline, CDR1 is SGHTA and CDR2 is FQGNSA. The chain's CDR3 is CASSLPRDRNYGYTF. CDR3 in DNA: TGTGCCAGCAGCTTACCTCGGGACAGGAACTATGGCTACACCTTC.

The table lists this clone with a few counts. The chain combines TRBV7-8 with TRBJ1-5; 8 positions match TRBD1. J gave up 9 bases and V 5 bases, and 12 bases lay outside the gene matches. The CDR3 is made up of 15 amino acids. Germline loops: CDR1 SGHVS, CDR2 FQNEAQ. Written as DNA, the CDR3 is TGTGCCAGCAGCGTCTCCGGGACAGGCGTCGGGCCCCAGCATTTT. Protein: CASSVSGTGVGPQHF. Variable domain in full (rest from reference TRBV7-8 and TRBJ1-5): GAGVSQSPRYKVAKRGQDVALRCDPISGHVSLFWYQQALGQGPEFLTYFQNEAQLDKSGLPSDRFFAERPEGSVSTLKIQRTQQEDSAVYLCASSVSGTGVGPQHFGDGTRLSIL.

This chain uses TRBV5-8 with TRBJ1-3; 8 bases map to TRBD1. This CDR3 spans 15 amino acids. Germline CDR1 and CDR2: SGHTS and YDEGEE. Trimming took 5 bases from V and 4 from J; bases not matched to a gene: 8. The CDR3 loop is CASRSTGARGNTIYF. As DNA, the CDR3 is TGTGCCAGCAGATCGACAGGGGCCCGGGGAAACACCATATATTTT. The complete variable domain, with remaining parts taken from reference TRBV5-8 and TRBJ1-3, reads EAGVTQSPTHLIKTRGQQATLRCSPISGHTSVYWYQQALGLGLQFLLWYDEGEERNRGNFPPRFSGRQFPNYSSELNVNALELEDSALYLCASRSTGARGNTIYFGEGSWLTVV.

V usage is TRBV6-6 and J usage is TRBJ2-2; TRBD1 might be the D (6 bases). The CDR3 totals 15 residues. Trimming removed 3 bases from V and 2 bases from J, with 10 bases in between. In germline, CDR1 is MNHNY, CDR2 SVGAGI (reference sequence). CDR3 nucleotide sequence: TGTGCCAGCAGTTATCTAGGGGGAAACACCGGGGAGCTGTTTTTT. It translates to CASSYLGGNTGELFF.

The J gene is TRBJ1-1, the V gene TRBV5-1; 9 positions agree with TRBD1. V lost 6 bases, J lost 2 bases, and 5 bases stayed unmatched. CDR3 size: 14 residues. Per the germline V gene, CDR1 is SGHRS and CDR2 is YFSETQ. CDR3 sequence reads: CASIPGQGNTEAFF. The CDR3, as DNA: TGCGCCAGCATCCCGGGACAGGGAAACACTGAAGCTTTCTTT.

This clone has just one count. The chain joins TRBV7-9 to TRBJ2-7; D possibly corresponds to TRBD1 (5 bases). Deletions cut 8 bases from V and 7 bases from J, with 15 bases between. Looked up from germline, CDR1 is SEHNR and CDR2 is FQNEAQ (reference sequence). The CDR3 runs 12 residues. The CDR3 nucleotides are TGTGCCAGCGGGGCACTCGAGGCTGAGCAGTACTTC. Residues: CASGALEAEQYF.

The chain has TRBV6-1 and TRBJ1-5; no firm D call. The V end was cut by 10 bases, the J end by 7 bases, with 20 bases between. The CDR3 consists of 14 residues. In germline, CDR1 is MNHNS, CDR2 SASEGT. CDR3 sequence: CANNWTPTAQPQHF. DNA of the CDR3: TGTGCCAACAATTGGACTCCAACAGCCCAGCCCCAGCATTTT.

The gene calls are TRBV19 and TRBJ2-3; 8 positions match TRBD2. The junction had 6 bases not matched to a gene; V was cut back by 3 bases and J by 4 bases. The length of the CDR3 is 15 residues. Germline V gene data show CDR1 as LNHDA and CDR2 as SQIVND (reference sequence). The CDR3 DNA is TGTGCCAGTAGTATCCCCAGCGGGGGCGCAGATACGCAGTATTTT. It is translated as CASSIPSGGADTQYF.

The DNA for the CDR3 is TGTGCCAGCCGCGCGAGCCCGTCTGCAGATACGCAGTATTTT. Translating it yields CASRASPSADTQYF. This chain joins TRBV2 and TRBJ2-3, with D hard to call. V gave up 8 bases and J gave up 4 bases, with 16 bases separating them. This CDR3 contains 14 residues. Germline CDR1 SNHLY, CDR2 FYNNEI.

The chain employs TRBV10-3 and TRBJ2-5; D possibly corresponds to TRBD1 (5 bases). The closer fit of TRBJ2-7 to the DNA end suggests the J call may be wrong. The CDR3 consists of 12 residues. The germline CDR1 and CDR2 sequences are ENHRY and SYGVKD. The CDR3 region is CAISEDMGEQYF. In nucleotides, the CDR3 is TGTGCCATCAGCGAGGACATGGGCGAGCAGTACTTC.

The table lists this clone with a count of one. The chain employs TRBV5-5 and TRBJ1-5; TRBD1 aligns across 8 bases. J was trimmed by 6 bases and V by 4 bases; bases with no gene match: 6. The CDR3 consists of 14 residues. The germline CDR1 and CDR2 sequences are SGHKS and YYEKEE (reference sequence). In DNA form, the CDR3 reads TGTGCCAGCAGCCTCGGACAGGGTCCTCAGCCCCAGCATTTT. Protein: CASSLGQGPQPQHF.

The gene calls are TRBV11-2 and TRBJ1-2; weak D call: TRBD1 (6 bases). The CDR3 totals 14 residues. Germline V gives CDR1 SGHAT, CDR2 FQNNGV. V lost 1 base and J 7 bases, leaving 13 bases between the germline ends. The CDR3 DNA follows: TGTGCCAGCAGCTTAGTTAGTGGCAGGGGTGGCTACACCTTC. As protein: CASSLVSGRGGYTF. Complete variable domain (other parts from reference TRBV11-2 and TRBJ1-2): EAGVAQSPRYKIIEKRQSVAFWCNPISGHATLYWYQQILGQGPKLLIQFQNNGVVDDSQLPKDRFSAERLKGVDSTLKIQPAKLEDSAVYLCASSLVSGRGGYTFGSGTRLTVV.

This clone was seen a handful of times. Mismatch with germline at one junction end may stem from a read error. V usage is TRBV7-9 and J usage is TRBJ2-6, with TRBD1 identical over 7 bases. This CDR3 region has 18 residues. Per germline, CDR1 SEHNR and CDR2 FQNEAQ (reference sequence). CDR3 sequence (DNA): TGTTCCAGCAGCTTGGGACAGAGTATTCCCTCTGGGGCCAACGTCCTGACTTTC. Its translation: CSSSLGQSIPSGANVLTF.

The V call is TRBV4-3, the J call TRBJ2-3; 9 nucleotides agree with TRBD2. This CDR3 region has 17 residues. V shed 1 base and J 5 bases; nucleotides not matched to a gene: 10. Germline V gene data show CDR1 as LGHNA and CDR2 as YSLEER. The CDR3 is CASSQGTGSGGRDTQYF. CDR3 bases: TGCGCCAGCAGCCAAGGAACCGGCAGCGGGGGGCGAGATACGCAGTATTTT.

The V call is TRBV7-8, the J call TRBJ1-3; unclear D gene. This CDR3 spans 16 amino acids. Trimming stripped 5 bases from V and 0 bases from J, with 14 bases between. CDR1 is SGHVS and CDR2 is FQNEAQ in the germline V gene. The CDR3 protein is CASSLRGPSSGNTIYF. CDR3 nucleotides: TGTGCCAGCAGCCTTCGGGGTCCGAGCTCTGGAAACACCATATATTTT. Full variable domain (outside the CDR3, taken from reference TRBV7-8 and TRBJ1-3): GAGVSQSPRYKVAKRGQDVALRCDPISGHVSLFWYQQALGQGPEFLTYFQNEAQLDKSGLPSDRFFAERPEGSVSTLKIQRTQQEDSAVYLCASSLRGPSSGNTIYFGEGSWLTVV.

The chain uses TRBV30 and TRBJ1-2; 8 bases are shared with TRBD1. CDR1 and CDR2 (germline): GTSNPN, SVGIG (reference sequence). This CDR3 spans 13 amino acids. Germline trimming cut 2 bases from V and 8 bases from J; bases unmatched to any gene: 7. The CDR3 region has the DNA TGTGCCTGGAGTTCCGGGACAGGCGGAGGCTACACCTTC. It encodes CAWSSGTGGGYTF.

The chain links TRBV2 to TRBJ1-5; a possible D gene is TRBD1 (5 bases). V shed 4 bases and J shed 9 bases, with 16 bases lying between them. This CDR3 has 14 amino acids. Germline loops: CDR1 SNHLY, CDR2 FYNNEI. The CDR3, as DNA: TGTGCCAGCAGTGCCCGACAGTTGGGGGGGCCCCAGCATTTT. It translates to CASSARQLGGPQHF.

The rearrangement joins TRBV18 to TRBJ2-3; D is ambiguous. The CDR3 has 14 amino acids. The ends were cut back, 8 bases at V and 0 bases at J, with 12 bases in the middle. Looked up from germline, CDR1 is KGHSH and CDR2 is LQKENI. The CDR3 loop reads CASRITASTDTQYF. The CDR3 DNA reads as TGTGCCAGCAGAATCACAGCTAGCACAGATACGCAGTATTTT.

The rearrangement uses TRBV7-2 and TRBJ2-7, with 9 bases fitting TRBD2. After removal of 0 bases from V and 6 bases from J, the junction contained 3 bases not matched to a gene. Germline CDR1 reads SGHTA; CDR2 reads FQGNSA. CDR3 size: 14 residues. For the CDR3, the DNA is TGTGCCAGCAGCTTAGCTAGCGGGAGATTCGAGCAGTACTTC. It yields the protein CASSLASGRFEQYF.

V gene TRBV7-6 combines with J gene TRBJ2-7; 10 bases map to TRBD2. From germline, CDR1 is SGHVS and CDR2 FNYEAQ. V gave up 1 base and J gave up 6 bases; unmatched junction bases: 6. The CDR3 sequence is 15 residues long. The CDR3 DNA reads as TGTGCCAGCAGCTTAGTGGCTAGCGGGAGTGGCGAGCAGTACTTC. Encoded protein: CASSLVASGSGEQYF. The full variable domain, in which reference TRBV7-6 and TRBJ2-7 provide the parts outside the CDR3, is GAGVSQSPRYKVTKRGQDVALRCDPISGHVSLYWYRQALGQGPEFLTYFNYEAQQDKSGLPNDRFSAERPEGSISTLTIQRTEQRDSAMYRCASSLVASGSGEQYFGPGTRLTVT.

The chain is built from TRBV4-2 and TRBJ1-6; D perhaps matches TRBD1 (5 bases). Germline V gene data show CDR1 as LGHNA and CDR2 as YNFKEQ. The CDR3 extends over 17 amino acids. V lost 1 base and J lost 0, with 10 bases in between. The CDR3 sequence: CASSQGTGSSYNSPLHF. In DNA form, the CDR3 reads TGTGCCAGCAGCCAAGGTACAGGCAGCTCCTATAATTCACCCCTCCACTTT.

The rearrangement uses TRBV27 and TRBJ2-3, with a possible D match to TRBD1 (6 bases). This CDR3 spans 18 amino acids. Trimming shortened V by 5 bases and J by 3 bases, and 24 bases separated the two germline ends. The V gene's germline CDR1 is MNHEY and CDR2 SMNVEV (reference sequence). The CDR3 DNA reads as TGTGCCAGCAGTCTAGATCCAAAAGGGGGAGTGAGGACAGATACGCAGTATTTT. It is translated as CASSLDPKGGVRTDTQYF.

This chain uses TRBV28 with TRBJ1-2; D is perhaps TRBD1 (6 bases). V dropped 6 bases and J dropped 4 bases, with 15 bases sitting between them. Germline CDR1 is MDHEN and CDR2 is SYDVKM. The CDR3 spans 14 residues. The CDR3 nucleotides are TGTGCCAGCAGAACTAGGGACACCCCCTATGGCTACACCTTC. The encoded protein is CASRTRDTPYGYTF.

This clone has a single count. The chain couples TRBV7-9 to TRBJ2-7; 8 nucleotides line up with TRBD1. Unmatched junction bases numbered 9, after V lost 6 bases and J lost 2 bases. This CDR3 is 15 amino acids long. Per the germline V gene, CDR1 is SEHNR and CDR2 is FQNEAQ (reference sequence). CDR3 region: CASRADRGGTYEQYF. For the CDR3, the DNA is TGTGCCAGCAGAGCCGACAGGGGAGGAACCTACGAGCAGTACTTC.

J is TRBJ2-5 and V is TRBV5-4; 14 bases are shared with TRBD2. The CDR3 has 15 amino acids. With V trimmed by 3 bases and J by 5 bases, 3 bases remained unmatched. Looked up from germline, CDR1 is SGHNT and CDR2 is YYREEE (reference sequence). CDR3 coding DNA: TGTGCCAGCAGCTCCCGACTAGCGGGAGGGGAGACCCAGTACTTC. This encodes CASSSRLAGGETQYF.